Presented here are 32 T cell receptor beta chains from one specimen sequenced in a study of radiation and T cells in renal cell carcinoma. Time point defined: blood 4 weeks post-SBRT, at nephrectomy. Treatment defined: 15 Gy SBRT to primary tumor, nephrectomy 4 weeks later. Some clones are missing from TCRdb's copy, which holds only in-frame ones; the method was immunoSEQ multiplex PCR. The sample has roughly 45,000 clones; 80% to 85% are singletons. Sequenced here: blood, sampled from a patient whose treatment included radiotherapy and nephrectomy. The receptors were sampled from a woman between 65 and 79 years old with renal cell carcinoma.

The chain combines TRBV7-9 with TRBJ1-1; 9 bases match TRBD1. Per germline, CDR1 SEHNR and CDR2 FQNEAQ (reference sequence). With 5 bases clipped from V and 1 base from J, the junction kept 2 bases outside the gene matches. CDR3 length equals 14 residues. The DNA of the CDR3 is TGTGCCAGCAGCACGGACAGGGGGAACACTGAAGCTTTCTTT. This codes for CASSTDRGNTEAFF.

The CDR3 nucleotides are TGTGCCAGCAGATTTTCAGATACGCAGTATTTT. This codes for CASRFSDTQYF. The chain is built from TRBV6-5 and TRBJ2-3; no definite D call. The germline V gene encodes CDR1 MNHEY and CDR2 SVGAGI. CDR3 size: 11 residues. The germline V and J ends were trimmed by 6 bases and 4 bases, with 5 bases remaining between them.

The CDR3 reads CASSQGLAGVDEQFF. In DNA, the CDR3 is TGTGCCAGCTCACAGGGACTAGCGGGAGTGGATGAGCAGTTCTTC. The J gene is TRBJ2-1, the V gene TRBV18, with 14 bases that match TRBD2. CDR1 is KGHSH, CDR2 LQKENI, per germline. With V trimmed by 4 bases and J by 8 bases, 4 bases remained unmatched. This CDR3 region has 15 residues. The variable domain in full, completed from reference TRBV18 and TRBJ2-1, reads NAGVMQNPRHLVRRRGQEARLRCSPMKGHSHVYWYRQLPEEGLKFMVYLQKENIIDESGMPKERFSAEFPKEGPSILRIQQVVRGDSAAYFCASSQGLAGVDEQFFGPGTRLTVL.

As DNA, the CDR3 is TGTGCCAGCACCGAGGGTGGGAAGTTGTCTTACGAGCAGTACTTC. Translation gives CASTEGGKLSYEQYF. The genes are TRBV25-1 and TRBJ2-7; D may be TRBD2 (5 bases). The CDR3 sequence is 15 residues long. V was clipped by 7 bases and J by 4 bases, with 20 bases between them. Germline lookup yields CDR1 MGHDK and CDR2 SYGVNS.

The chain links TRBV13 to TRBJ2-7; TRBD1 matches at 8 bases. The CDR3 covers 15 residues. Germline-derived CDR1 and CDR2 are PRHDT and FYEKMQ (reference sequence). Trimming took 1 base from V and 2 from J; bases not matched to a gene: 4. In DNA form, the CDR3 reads TGTGCCAGCAGCTTAGTAGGGACAGGCCCCTACGAGCAGTACTTC. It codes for CASSLVGTGPYEQYF.

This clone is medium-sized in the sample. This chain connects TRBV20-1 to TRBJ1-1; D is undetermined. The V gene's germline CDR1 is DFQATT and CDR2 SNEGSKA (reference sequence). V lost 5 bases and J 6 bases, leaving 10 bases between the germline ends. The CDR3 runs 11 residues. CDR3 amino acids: CSALDIPEAFF. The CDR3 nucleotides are TGCAGTGCTCTTGACATTCCTGAAGCTTTCTTT.

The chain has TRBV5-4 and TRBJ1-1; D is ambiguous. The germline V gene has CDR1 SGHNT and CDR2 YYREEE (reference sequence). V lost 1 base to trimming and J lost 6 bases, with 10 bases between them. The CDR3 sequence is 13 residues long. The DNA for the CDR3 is TGTGCCAGCAGCTTGCTTGCTCGACCTGAAGCTTTCTTT. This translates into CASSLLARPEAFF.

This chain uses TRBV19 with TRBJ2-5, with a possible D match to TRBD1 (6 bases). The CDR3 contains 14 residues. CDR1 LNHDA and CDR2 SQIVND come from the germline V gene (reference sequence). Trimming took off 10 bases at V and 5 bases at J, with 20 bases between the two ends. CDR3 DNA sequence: TGTGCCACGAGTCAGGGGTCCCTCGGGGAGACCCAGTACTTC. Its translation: CATSQGSLGETQYF.

CDR3 in amino acids: CSVPTSTGELFF. As DNA, the CDR3 is TGCAGCGTTCCCACTTCGACCGGGGAGCTGTTTTTT. This sequence joins TRBV29-1 and TRBJ2-2; D is ambiguous. Germline assignment: CDR1 SQVTM and CDR2 ANQGSEA. The CDR3 is 12 residues long. The ends were cut back, 5 bases at V and 5 bases at J, with 9 bases in the middle.

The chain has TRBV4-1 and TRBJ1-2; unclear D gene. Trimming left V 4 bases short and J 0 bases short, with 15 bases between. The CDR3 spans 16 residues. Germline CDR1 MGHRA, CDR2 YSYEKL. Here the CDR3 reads CASSPAEGFANYGYTF. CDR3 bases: TGCGCCAGCAGCCCAGCGGAGGGTTTCGCTAACTATGGCTACACCTTC.

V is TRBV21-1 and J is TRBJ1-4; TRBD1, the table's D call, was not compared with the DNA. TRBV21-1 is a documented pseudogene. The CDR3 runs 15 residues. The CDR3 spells CASSKAGAPNEKLFF. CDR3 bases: TGTGCCAGCAGCAAAGCGGGGGCTCCTAATGAAAAACTGTTTTTT.

The CDR3 DNA is TGTGCCAGCAGCTTAATGCACATACGAGAGACCCAGTACTTC. Translated: CASSLMHIRETQYF. This sequence joins TRBV5-8 and TRBJ2-5, with D uncertain. Germline V CDR1 and CDR2: SGHTS, YDEGEE. Trimming took 2 bases from V and 4 from J, leaving 12 bases between them. The CDR3 contains 14 residues.

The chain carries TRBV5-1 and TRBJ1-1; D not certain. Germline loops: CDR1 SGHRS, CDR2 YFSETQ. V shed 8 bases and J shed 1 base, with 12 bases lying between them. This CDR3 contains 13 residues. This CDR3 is CARIHHRNTEAFF. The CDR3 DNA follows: TGCGCCAGAATCCATCATAGGAACACTGAAGCTTTCTTT.

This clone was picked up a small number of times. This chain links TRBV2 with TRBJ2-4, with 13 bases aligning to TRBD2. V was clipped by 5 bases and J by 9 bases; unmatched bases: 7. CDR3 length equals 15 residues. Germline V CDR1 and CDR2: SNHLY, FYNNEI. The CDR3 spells CASSQGLAGQSIQYF. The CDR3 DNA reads TGTGCCAGCAGTCAGGGACTAGCGGGACAGAGCATTCAGTACTTC.

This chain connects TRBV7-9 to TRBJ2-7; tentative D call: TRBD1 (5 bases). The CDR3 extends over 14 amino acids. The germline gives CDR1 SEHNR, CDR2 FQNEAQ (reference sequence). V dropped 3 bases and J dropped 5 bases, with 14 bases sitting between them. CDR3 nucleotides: TGTGCCAGCAGCTTCGTTAAGGGGAACGACGAGCAGTACTTC. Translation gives CASSFVKGNDEQYF.

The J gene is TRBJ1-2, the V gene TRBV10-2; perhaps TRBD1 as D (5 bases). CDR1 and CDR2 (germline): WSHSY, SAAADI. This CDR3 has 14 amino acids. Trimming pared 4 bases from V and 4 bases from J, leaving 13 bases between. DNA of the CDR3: TGCGCCAGCAGTGTATCAGGGCTTAGCTATGGCTACACCTTC. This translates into CASSVSGLSYGYTF.

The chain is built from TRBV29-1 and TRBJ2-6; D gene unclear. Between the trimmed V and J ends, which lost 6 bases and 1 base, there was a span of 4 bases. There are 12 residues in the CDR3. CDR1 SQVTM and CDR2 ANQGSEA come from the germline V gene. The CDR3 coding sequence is TGCAGCGTCTATTCTGGGGCCAACGTCCTGACTTTC. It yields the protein CSVYSGANVLTF. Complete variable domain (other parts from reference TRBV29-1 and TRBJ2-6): SAVISQKPSRDICQRGTSLTIQCQVDSQVTMMFWYRQQPGQSLTLIATANQGSEATYESGFVIDKFPISRPNLTFSTLTVSNMSPEDSSIYLCSVYSGANVLTFGAGSRLTVL.

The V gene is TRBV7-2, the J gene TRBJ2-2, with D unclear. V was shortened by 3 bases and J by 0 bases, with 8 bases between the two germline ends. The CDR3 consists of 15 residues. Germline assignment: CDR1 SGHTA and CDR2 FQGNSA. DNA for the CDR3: TGTGCCAGCAGCTTTAAGCCCCCGAACACCGGGGAGCTGTTTTTT. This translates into CASSFKPPNTGELFF.

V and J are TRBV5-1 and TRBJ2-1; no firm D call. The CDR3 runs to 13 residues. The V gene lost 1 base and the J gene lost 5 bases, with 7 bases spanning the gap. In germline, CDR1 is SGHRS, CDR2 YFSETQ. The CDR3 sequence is CASSLYADNEQFF. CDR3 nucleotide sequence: TGCGCCAGCAGCTTGTACGCCGACAATGAGCAGTTCTTC.

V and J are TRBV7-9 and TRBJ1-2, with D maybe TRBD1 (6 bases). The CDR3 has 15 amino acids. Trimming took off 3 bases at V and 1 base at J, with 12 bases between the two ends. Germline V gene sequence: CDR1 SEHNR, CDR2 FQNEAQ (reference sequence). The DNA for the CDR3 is TGTGCCAGCAGCTTTTGGACAGTCATTAACTATGGCTACACCTTC. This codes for CASSFWTVINYGYTF.

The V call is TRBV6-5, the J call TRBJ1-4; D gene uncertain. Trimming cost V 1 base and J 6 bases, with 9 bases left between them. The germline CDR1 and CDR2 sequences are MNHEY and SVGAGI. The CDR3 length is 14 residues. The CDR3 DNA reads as TGTGCCAGCAGTTACTGGGCAGGAGATGAAAAACTGTTTTTT. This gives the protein CASSYWAGDEKLFF.

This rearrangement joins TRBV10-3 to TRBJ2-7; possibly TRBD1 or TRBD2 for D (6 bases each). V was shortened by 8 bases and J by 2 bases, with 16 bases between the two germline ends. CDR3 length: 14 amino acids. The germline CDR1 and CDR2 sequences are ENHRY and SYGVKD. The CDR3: CAIAGQRDPYEQYF. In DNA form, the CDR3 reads TGTGCCATCGCGGGACAAAGGGACCCCTACGAGCAGTACTTC.

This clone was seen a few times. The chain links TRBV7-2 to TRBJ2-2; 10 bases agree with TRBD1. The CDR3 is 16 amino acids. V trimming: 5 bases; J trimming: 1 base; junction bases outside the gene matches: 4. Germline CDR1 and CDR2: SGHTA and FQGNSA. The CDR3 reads CASSHRDRGNTGELFF. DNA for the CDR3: TGTGCCAGCAGCCACCGGGACAGGGGGAACACCGGGGAGCTGTTTTTT.

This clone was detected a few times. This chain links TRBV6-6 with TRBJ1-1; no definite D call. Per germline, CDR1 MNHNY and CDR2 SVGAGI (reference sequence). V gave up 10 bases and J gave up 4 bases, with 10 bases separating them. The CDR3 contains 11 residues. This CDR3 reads CATLGSTEAFF. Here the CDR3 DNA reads TGTGCCACGCTGGGGAGCACTGAAGCTTTCTTT.

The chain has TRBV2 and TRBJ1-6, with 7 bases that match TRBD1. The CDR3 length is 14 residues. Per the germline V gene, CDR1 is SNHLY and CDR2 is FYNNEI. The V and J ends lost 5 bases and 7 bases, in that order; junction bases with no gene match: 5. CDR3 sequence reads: CASSYRGQNSPLHF. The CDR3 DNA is TGTGCCAGCAGTTACAGGGGTCAGAATTCACCCCTCCACTTT.

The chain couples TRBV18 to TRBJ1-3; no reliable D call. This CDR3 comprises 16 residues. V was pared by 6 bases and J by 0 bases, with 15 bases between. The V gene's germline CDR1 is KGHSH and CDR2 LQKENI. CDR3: CASSQRTASSGNTIYF. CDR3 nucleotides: TGTGCCAGCTCCCAAAGGACGGCTAGCTCTGGAAACACCATATATTTT.

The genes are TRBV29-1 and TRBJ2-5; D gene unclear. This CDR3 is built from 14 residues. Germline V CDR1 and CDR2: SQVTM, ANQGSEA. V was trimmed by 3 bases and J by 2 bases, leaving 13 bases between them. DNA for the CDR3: TGCAGCGTTGAGACCGGTGATGGGCAAGAGACCCAGTACTTC. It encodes CSVETGDGQETQYF. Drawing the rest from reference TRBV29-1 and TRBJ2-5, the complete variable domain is SAVISQKPSRDICQRGTSLTIQCQVDSQVTMMFWYRQQPGQSLTLIATANQGSEATYESGFVIDKFPISRPNLTFSTLTVSNMSPEDSSIYLCSVETGDGQETQYFGPGTRLLVL.

The CDR3 region is CASSFTSSSYEQYF. CDR3 coding DNA: TGTGCCAGCAGCTTCACTAGCTCCTCCTACGAGCAGTACTTC. The chain joins TRBV5-5 to TRBJ2-7, with a weak D call TRBD2 (6 bases). CDR1 and CDR2 (germline): SGHKS, YYEKEE (reference sequence). V was shortened by 2 bases and J by 0 bases, with 9 bases between the two germline ends. The CDR3 loop spans 14 amino acids. The entire variable domain, with the rest obtained from reference TRBV5-5 and TRBJ2-7, is as follows: DAGVTQSPTHLIKTRGQQVTLRCSPISGHKSVSWYQQVLGQGPQFIFQYYEKEERGRGNFPDRFSARQFPNYSSELNVNALLLGDSALYLCASSFTSSSYEQYFGPGTRLTVT.

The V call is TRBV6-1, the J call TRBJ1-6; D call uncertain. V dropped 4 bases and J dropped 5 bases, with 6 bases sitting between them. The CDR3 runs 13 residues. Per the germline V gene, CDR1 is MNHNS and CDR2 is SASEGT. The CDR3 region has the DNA TGTGCCAGCAGTGGACTGAATAATTCACCCCTCCACTTT. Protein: CASSGLNNSPLHF.

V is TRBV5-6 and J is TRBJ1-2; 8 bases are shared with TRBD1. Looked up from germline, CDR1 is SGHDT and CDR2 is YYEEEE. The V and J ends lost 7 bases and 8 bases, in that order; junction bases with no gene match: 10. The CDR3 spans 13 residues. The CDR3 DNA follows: TGTGCCAGCTTACTCGGACAGGGCGGAGGCTACACCTTC. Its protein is CASLLGQGGGYTF. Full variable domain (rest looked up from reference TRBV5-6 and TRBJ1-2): DAGVTQSPTHLIKTRGQQVTLRCSPKSGHDTVSWYQQALGQGPQFIFQYYEEEERQRGNFPDRFSGHQFPNYSSELNVNALLLGDSALYLCASLLGQGGGYTFGSGTRLTVV.

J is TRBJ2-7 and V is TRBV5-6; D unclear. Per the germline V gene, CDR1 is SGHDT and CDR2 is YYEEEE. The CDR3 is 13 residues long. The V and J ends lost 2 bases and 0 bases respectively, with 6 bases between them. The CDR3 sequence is CASSFSNSYEQYF. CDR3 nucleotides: TGTGCCAGCAGCTTTTCTAACTCCTACGAGCAGTACTTC.

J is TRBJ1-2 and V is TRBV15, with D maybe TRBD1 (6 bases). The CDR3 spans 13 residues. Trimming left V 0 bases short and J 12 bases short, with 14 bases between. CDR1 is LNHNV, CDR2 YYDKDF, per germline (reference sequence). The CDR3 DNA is TGTGCCACCAGCAGAGAACAGGGTAGGGGAAACACCTTC. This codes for CATSREQGRGNTF. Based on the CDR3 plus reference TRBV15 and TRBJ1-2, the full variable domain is DAMVIQNPRYQVTQFGKPVTLSCSQTLNHNVMYWYQQKSSQAPKLLFHYYDKDFNNEADTPDNFQSRRPNTSFCFLDIRSPGLGDTAMYLCATSREQGRGNTFGSGTRLTVV.